This T cell receptor beta chain was recovered during a study of shared clonotypes between healthy human individuals. In the study overall: Serving as donors were a couple of women and three men, whose ages spanned 18 to 49.

This clone appeared once. In the original analysis: Filtering differed because ImmunoSEQ produced junction-only sequences that carried no quality scores. Assay: immunoSEQ multiplex PCR; the TCRdb copy retains only in-frame clones and omits some. Clonal size and the V and J genes are those of that table, whereas D and trimming came from the DNA. The repertoire includes about 1 million clones, 65% to 75% of them detected once, and about 1.5% sits in the top ten. J gave up 6 bases and V 1 base, and 2 bases lay outside the gene matches. This CDR3 is built from 14 residues. The germline V gene has CDR1 MGHRA and CDR2 YSYEKL.

This chain uses TRBV4-1 with TRBJ2-4; 8 positions agree with TRBD1. The sequencing input was memory CD4+ T cells sorted from blood. The sample's subset: CD45RA-negative fraction. The sequence came from a man younger than 35 in good health. The CDR3 bases are TGCGCCAGCAGCCAAGCAGGGGGCGGAAACATTCAGTACTTC. It codes for CASSQAGGGNIQYF.